Here is one T cell receptor (beta chain) with its context. These data are taken from a study of CD8 T cells in Susac syndrome. Per the germline V gene, CDR1 is DFQATT and CDR2 is SNEGSKA (reference sequence). Unmatched junction bases numbered 7, after V lost 1 base and J lost 9 bases. The CDR3 extends over 14 amino acids. Random hexamers were used to reverse transcribe an amount of about 0.5 to 1 ug RNA. TCRdb recomputed calls from the immunoSEQ multiplex PCR reads with MiXCR, one row per CDR3 protein. Found here are 150,000 or so distinct CDR3 sequences, about 94% of them singletons; the top ten hold approximately 0.14%.

Sequencing was done on a sample of CD4+ T cells from PBMCs. The chain couples TRBV20-1 to TRBJ2-1, with TRBD2 identical over 9 bases. This TCR was sampled from a human donor in good health. The DNA for the CDR3 is TGCAGTGCTAGAGTAGCGGGGGACCGGGGTGAGCAGTTCTTC. Its protein product is CSARVAGDRGEQFF.